These T cell receptor beta chains were read from a single sample in a study of blood T cell repertoires in COVID-19. TCRdb keeps only in-frame clones here, not all; method: immunoSEQ multiplex PCR. The profile shows about 400,000 clones, 86% of them singletons. Specimen: peripheral blood. The receptor source for this set is a woman aged 25-40 years with active or convalescent COVID-19. Each CDR3 is given with its conserved first and last residue. A D gene is named only where the DNA matches it firmly. Not all rows give a size; the values are once, few, many and, for expanded clones, a class.

d_call	v_call	clone_size	j_call	cdr3_aa	cdr3_nt
NA	TRBV24-1	NA	TRBJ2-3	CATSDLRTDTQYF	TGTGCCACCAGTGACCTACGCACAGATACGCAGTATTTT
TRBD1	TRBV19	NA	TRBJ1-1	CASSIRGRAFF	TGTGCCAGTAGTATCAGGGGGCGAGCTTTCTTT
NA	TRBV12-3/TRBV12-4	few	TRBJ1-1	CASTSQGLTEAFF	TGTGCCAGCACCTCCCAGGGACTCACTGAAGCTTTCTTT
TRBD1	TRBV6-5	NA	TRBJ2-7	CATPSTGGYEQYF	TGTGCCACCCCATCCACAGGGGGATACGAGCAGTACTTC
TRBD2	TRBV30	NA	TRBJ2-5	CAWSVSRLAGVGYQETQYF	TGTGCCTGGAGTGTGAGTCGGCTAGCGGGGGTGGGGTACCAAGAGACCCAGTACTTC
TRBD1	TRBV7-2	NA	TRBJ1-4	CASSLSRGPEKLFF	TGTGCCAGCAGCTTATCCAGGGGGCCCGAAAAACTGTTTTTT
NA	TRBV13	NA	TRBJ2-2	CASSSRVLAGELFF	TGTGCCAGCAGCTCGAGGGTTCTGGCCGGGGAGCTGTTTTTT
NA	TRBV7-9	NA	TRBJ2-2	CASSFGGASNTGELFF	TGTGCCAGCAGCTTCGGGGGAGCCTCGAACACCGGGGAGCTGTTTTTT
TRBD2	TRBV6-5	NA	TRBJ2-6	CASSYGGGSGANVLTF	TGTGCCAGCAGTTACGGCGGGGGAAGTGGGGCCAACGTCCTGACTTTC
NA	TRBV30	NA	TRBJ1-6	CAWRRLDTAGSSPLHF	TGTGCCTGGAGGCGATTGGACACTGCTGGTAGTTCACCCCTCCACTTT
NA	TRBV2	NA	TRBJ2-4	CASREGNIQYF	TGTGCCAGCAGGGAGGGTAACATTCAGTACTTC
TRBD1	TRBV19	few	TRBJ1-6	CASSVTGANSPLHF	TGTGCCAGTAGTGTGACAGGGGCGAATTCACCCCTCCACTTT
NA	TRBV14	NA	TRBJ2-3	CASSNIGSTGTQYF	TGTGCCAGCAGTAATATTGGGTCCACAGGTACGCAGTATTTT
NA	TRBV6-5	NA	TRBJ2-7	CASSPHESSYEQYF	TGTGCCAGCAGTCCACATGAAAGCTCCTACGAGCAGTACTTC
NA	TRBV2	NA	TRBJ1-1	CASGVTVNTEAFF	TGTGCCAGCGGGGTGACAGTTAACACTGAAGCTTTCTTT
NA	TRBV4-1	NA	TRBJ1-4	CASSQDWAEKLFF	TGCGCCAGCAGCCAAGATTGGGCTGAAAAACTGTTTTTT
TRBD1	TRBV6-5	NA	TRBJ1-2	CASRRDGTANYGYTF	TGTGCCAGCAGACGGGACGGGACAGCTAACTATGGCTACACCTTC
NA	TRBV6-2/TRBV6-3	few	TRBJ1-3	CASSYGTSGNTIYF	TGTGCCAGCAGTTACGGGACTTCTGGAAACACCATATATTTT
NA	TRBV5-1	NA	TRBJ2-1	CASSLAGQGNNEQFF	TGCGCCAGCAGCTTGGCGGGACAAGGGAACAATGAGCAGTTCTTC
TRBD1	TRBV7-9	NA	TRBJ2-7	CASSHRDRPYEQYF	TGTGCCAGCAGTCACCGGGACAGACCCTACGAGCAGTACTTC
TRBD2	TRBV5-1	NA	TRBJ2-7	CASSPRPGLAGVSEQYF	TGCGCCAGCAGCCCTAGACCGGGACTAGCGGGAGTCTCCGAGCAGTACTTC
TRBD1	TRBV30	NA	TRBJ1-5	CAWNRGKQPQHF	TGTGCCTGGAACAGGGGCAAGCAGCCCCAGCATTTT
NA	TRBV6-5	NA	TRBJ1-2	CASSYSTGRVDGYTF	TGTGCCAGCAGTTACTCGACGGGCAGGGTGGATGGCTACACCTTC
NA	TRBV5-1	NA	TRBJ1-6	CASATGTSSPLHF	TGCGCCAGCGCTACAGGGACCTCTTCACCCCTCCACTTT
NA	TRBV18	NA	TRBJ1-2	CASSPQGSNYGYTF	TGTGCCAGCTCACCTCAGGGCTCCAACTATGGCTACACCTTC
TRBD1	TRBV7-8	NA	TRBJ1-2	CASSLQGEYGYTF	TGTGCCAGCAGCTTACAGGGGGAGTATGGCTACACCTTC